The clone carrying this T cell receptor (beta chain) occurred many times. The CDR3 is 16 residues long. With V trimmed by 6 bases and J by 2 bases, 8 bases remained unmatched. This sample was included in a study of T cells in Graves' hyperthyroidism and ophthalmopathy. TCR beta CDR3 sequences were amplified from RNA transcripts. Initially, a first-round RT-PCR of the TCR CDR3 employed the HTBI primer set. TCRdb reprocessed the multiplex PCR reads with MiXCR, giving one entry per CDR3 protein. The repertoire holds over 350,000 distinct CDR3 sequences, with about a fifth as singletons. The sequence came from a man younger than 35 with Graves' ophthalmopathy. This rearrangement joins TRBV12-3 or TRBV12-4 to TRBJ2-2; 8 nucleotides line up with TRBD1. Sequencing was done on a sample of blood. The CDR3 is CASSHFGQGNTGELFF. The CDR3 nucleotides read TGTGCCAGCAGCCACTTCGGACAGGGAAACACCGGGGAGCTGTTTTTT.